The clone carrying this T cell receptor (beta chain) came up many times. Its antigen remains unknown. This sample is part of a study of T cells in Graves' hyperthyroidism and ophthalmopathy. Amplified regions were TCR beta CDR3 sequences from RNA transcripts. RT-PCR in the first round (using the HTBI primer set) targeted the TCR CDR3. Each CDR3 protein gets one entry after TCRdb re-called the multiplex PCR reads with MiXCR. The data contain about 710,000 distinct CDR3 sequences, roughly 15% of them singletons. Whole-study findings and limits: Classification by a 13 V-J model distinguished ophthalmopathy from stable hyperthyroidism. Most expanded thyroid clonotypes above 0.001 recurred in blood.

Germline V gene lookup returns CDR1 SNHLY and CDR2 FYNNEI. V shed 1 base and J 5 bases; nucleotides not matched to a gene: 4. This CDR3 has 15 amino acids. The sample consisted of blood. The clonotype originates from a man aged 18 to 29 with Graves' hyperthyroidism. The chain employs TRBV2 and TRBJ2-1, with TRBD2 matching 8 bases. In nucleotides, the CDR3 is TGTGCCAGCAGTGAAGGAGCGGGAGCAAACAATGAGCAGTTCTTC. Encoded protein: CASSEGAGANNEQFF.